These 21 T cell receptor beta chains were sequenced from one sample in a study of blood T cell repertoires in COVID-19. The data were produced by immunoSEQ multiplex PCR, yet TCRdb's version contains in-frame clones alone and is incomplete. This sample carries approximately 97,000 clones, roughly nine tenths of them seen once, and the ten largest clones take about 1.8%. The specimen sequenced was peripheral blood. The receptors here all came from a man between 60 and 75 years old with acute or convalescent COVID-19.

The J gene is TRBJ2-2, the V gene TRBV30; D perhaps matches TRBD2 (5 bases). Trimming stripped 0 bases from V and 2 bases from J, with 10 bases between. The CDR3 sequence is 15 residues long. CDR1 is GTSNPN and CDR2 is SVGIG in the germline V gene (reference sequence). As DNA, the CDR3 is TGTGCCTGGAGTGTTTGGAGGTTAAACACCGGGGAGCTGTTTTTT. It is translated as CAWSVWRLNTGELFF.

The DNA of the CDR3 is TGTGCCAGTAGTCAAGACGATTTAGGAGGGATCTACACCTTC. Its translation is CASSQDDLGGIYTF. The chain employs TRBV19 and TRBJ1-2; no reliable D call. Trimming shortened V by 5 bases and J by 10 bases, and 20 bases separated the two germline ends. Germline values: CDR1 LNHDA, CDR2 SQIVND (reference sequence). The CDR3 contains 14 residues.

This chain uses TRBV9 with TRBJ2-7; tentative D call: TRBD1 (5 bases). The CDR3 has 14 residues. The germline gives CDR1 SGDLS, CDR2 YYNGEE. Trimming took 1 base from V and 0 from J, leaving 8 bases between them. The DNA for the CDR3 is TGTGCCAGCAGCGTAACAGGTAGCTCCTACGAGCAGTACTTC. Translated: CASSVTGSSYEQYF.

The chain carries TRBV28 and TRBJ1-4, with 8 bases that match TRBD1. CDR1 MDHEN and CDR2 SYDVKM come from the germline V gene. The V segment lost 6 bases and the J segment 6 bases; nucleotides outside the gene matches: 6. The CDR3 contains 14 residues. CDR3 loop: CASSTQGVYEKLFF. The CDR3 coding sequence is TGTGCCAGCAGCACACAGGGGGTGTATGAAAAACTGTTTTTT.

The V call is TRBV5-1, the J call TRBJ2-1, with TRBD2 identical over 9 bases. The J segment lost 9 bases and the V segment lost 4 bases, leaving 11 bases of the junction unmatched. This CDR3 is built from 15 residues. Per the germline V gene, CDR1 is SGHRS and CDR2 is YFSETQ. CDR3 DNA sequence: TGCGCCAGCAGCAACGGGACTAGCAAGGGGAGTGAGCAGTTCTTC. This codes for CASSNGTSKGSEQFF. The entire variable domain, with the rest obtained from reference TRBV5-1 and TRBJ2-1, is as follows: KAGVTQTPRYLIKTRGQQVTLSCSPISGHRSVSWYQQTPGQGLQFLFEYFSETQRNKGNFPGRFSGRQFSNSRSEMNVSTLELGDSALYLCASSNGTSKGSEQFFGPGTRLTVL.

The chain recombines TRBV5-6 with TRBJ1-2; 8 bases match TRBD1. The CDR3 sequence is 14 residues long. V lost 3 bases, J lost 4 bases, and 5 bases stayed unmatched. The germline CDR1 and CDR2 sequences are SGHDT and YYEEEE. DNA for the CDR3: TGTGCCAGCAGCTCCAGGGGGCGAGTCTATGGCTACACCTTC. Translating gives CASSSRGRVYGYTF.

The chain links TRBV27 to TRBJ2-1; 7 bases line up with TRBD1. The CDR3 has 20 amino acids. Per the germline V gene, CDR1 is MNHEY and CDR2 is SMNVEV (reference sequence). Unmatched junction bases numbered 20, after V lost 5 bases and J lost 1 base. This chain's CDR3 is CASSLLVPGGAYGSYNEQFF. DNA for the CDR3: TGTGCCAGCAGTCTACTAGTGCCAGGGGGTGCGTATGGGTCCTACAATGAGCAGTTCTTC.

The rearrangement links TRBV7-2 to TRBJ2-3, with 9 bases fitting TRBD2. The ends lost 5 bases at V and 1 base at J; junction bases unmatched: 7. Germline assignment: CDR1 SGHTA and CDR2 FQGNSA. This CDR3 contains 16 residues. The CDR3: CASSIRVAGGTDTQYF. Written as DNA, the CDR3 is TGTGCCAGCAGCATTCGGGTAGCGGGGGGCACAGATACGCAGTATTTT.

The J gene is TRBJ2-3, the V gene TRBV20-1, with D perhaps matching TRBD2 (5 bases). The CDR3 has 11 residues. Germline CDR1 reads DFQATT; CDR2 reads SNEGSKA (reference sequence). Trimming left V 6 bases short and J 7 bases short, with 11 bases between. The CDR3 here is CSARNGNTQYF. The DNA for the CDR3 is TGCAGTGCCAGAAACGGGAATACGCAGTATTTT.

CDR3 sequence reads: CASSYRERGNQPQHF. The CDR3 DNA reads as TGTGCCAGCAGTTACCGGGAAAGGGGCAATCAGCCCCAGCATTTT. The chain recombines TRBV6-6 with TRBJ1-5; D call uncertain. Germline V gene sequence: CDR1 MNHNY, CDR2 SVGAGI (reference sequence). The V end was cut by 2 bases, the J end by 2 bases, with 10 bases between. The CDR3 is made up of 15 amino acids.

CDR3 sequence reads: CASSPPGSPAAFF. The CDR3 nucleotides read TGTGCCAGCTCACCTCCAGGGTCGCCCGCGGCTTTCTTT. This chain links TRBV18 with TRBJ1-1, with D possibly TRBD1 on 5 matching bases. In germline, CDR1 is KGHSH, CDR2 LQKENI. This CDR3 contains 13 residues. Trimming cost V 3 bases and J 11 bases, with 16 bases left between them.

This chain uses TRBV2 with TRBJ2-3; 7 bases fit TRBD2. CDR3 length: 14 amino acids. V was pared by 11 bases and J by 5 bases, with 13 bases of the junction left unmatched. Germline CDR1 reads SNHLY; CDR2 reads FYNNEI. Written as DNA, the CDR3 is TGTGCCGCCAGGGTGGGGTCTAGCGGAGATACGCAGTATTTT. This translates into CAARVGSSGDTQYF. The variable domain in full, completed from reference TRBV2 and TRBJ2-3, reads EPEVTQTPSHQVTQMGQEVILRCVPISNHLYFYWYRQILGQKVEFLVSFYNNEISEKSEIFDDQFSVERPDGSNFTLKIRSTKLEDSAMYFCAARVGSSGDTQYFGPGTRLTVL.

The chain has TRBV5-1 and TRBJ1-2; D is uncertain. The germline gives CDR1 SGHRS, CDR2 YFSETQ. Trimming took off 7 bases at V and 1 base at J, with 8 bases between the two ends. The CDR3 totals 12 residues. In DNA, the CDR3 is TGCGCCAGCGGAGGAGGTAACTATGGCTACACCTTC. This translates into CASGGGNYGYTF.

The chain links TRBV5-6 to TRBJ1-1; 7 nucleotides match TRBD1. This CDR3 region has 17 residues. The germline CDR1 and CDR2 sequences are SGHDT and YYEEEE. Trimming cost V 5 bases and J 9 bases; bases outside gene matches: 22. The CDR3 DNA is TGTGCCAGCAGTCCCAACAGGGGCCAAAGGGGGGCTCTGAAAGCTTTCTTT. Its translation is CASSPNRGQRGALKAFF.

CDR3 residues: CASSLQGRTEAFF. CDR3 nucleotide sequence: TGTGCCAGCAGTTTGCAGGGTCGGACTGAAGCTTTCTTT. This chain joins TRBV27 and TRBJ1-1; D might be TRBD1 (5 bases). The CDR3 is made up of 13 amino acids. The V gene lost 3 bases and the J gene lost 5 bases, with 10 bases spanning the gap. Germline V gene data show CDR1 as MNHEY and CDR2 as SMNVEV (reference sequence).

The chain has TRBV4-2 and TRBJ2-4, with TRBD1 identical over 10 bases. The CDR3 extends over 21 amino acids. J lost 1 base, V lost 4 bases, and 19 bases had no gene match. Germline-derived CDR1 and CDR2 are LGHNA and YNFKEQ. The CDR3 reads CASSLGTWGQGKNLAKNIQYF. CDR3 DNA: TGTGCCAGCAGCCTTGGGACGTGGGGACAGGGGAAAAATTTGGCCAAAAACATTCAGTACTTC.

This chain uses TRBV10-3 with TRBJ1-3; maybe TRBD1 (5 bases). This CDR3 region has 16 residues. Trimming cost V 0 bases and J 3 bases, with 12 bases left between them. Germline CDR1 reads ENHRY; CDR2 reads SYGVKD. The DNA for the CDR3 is TGTGCCATCAGTGAGTCGTGGGGCAGGGTTGGAAACACCATATATTTT. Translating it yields CAISESWGRVGNTIYF.

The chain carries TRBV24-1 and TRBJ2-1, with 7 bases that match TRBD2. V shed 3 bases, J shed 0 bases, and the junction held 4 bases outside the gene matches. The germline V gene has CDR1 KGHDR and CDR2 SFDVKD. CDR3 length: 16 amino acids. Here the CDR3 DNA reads TGTGCCACCAGTGATAGCGGGGCAAGCTCCTACAATGAGCAGTTCTTC. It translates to CATSDSGASSYNEQFF.

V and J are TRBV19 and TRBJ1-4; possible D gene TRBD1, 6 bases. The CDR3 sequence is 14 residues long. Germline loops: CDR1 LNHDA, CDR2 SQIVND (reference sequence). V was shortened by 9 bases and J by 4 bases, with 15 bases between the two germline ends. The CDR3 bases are TGTGCCAGCAGGACAGCGACTAATAATGAAAAACTGTTTTTT. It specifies CASRTATNNEKLFF.

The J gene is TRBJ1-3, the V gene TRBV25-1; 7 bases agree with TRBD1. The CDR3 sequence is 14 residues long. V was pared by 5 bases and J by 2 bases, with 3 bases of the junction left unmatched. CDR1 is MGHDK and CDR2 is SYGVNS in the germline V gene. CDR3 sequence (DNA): TGTGCCAGCAGTCTTACAGGGGCTGGAAACACCATATATTTT. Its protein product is CASSLTGAGNTIYF.

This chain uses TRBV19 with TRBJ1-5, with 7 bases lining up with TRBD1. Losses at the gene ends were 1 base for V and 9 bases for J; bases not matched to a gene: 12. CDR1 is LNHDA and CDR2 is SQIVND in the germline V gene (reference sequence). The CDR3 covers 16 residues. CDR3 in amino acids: CASSIGPGQSLRPQHF. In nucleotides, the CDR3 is TGTGCCAGTAGTATAGGCCCGGGACAGAGCTTGAGGCCCCAGCATTTT.